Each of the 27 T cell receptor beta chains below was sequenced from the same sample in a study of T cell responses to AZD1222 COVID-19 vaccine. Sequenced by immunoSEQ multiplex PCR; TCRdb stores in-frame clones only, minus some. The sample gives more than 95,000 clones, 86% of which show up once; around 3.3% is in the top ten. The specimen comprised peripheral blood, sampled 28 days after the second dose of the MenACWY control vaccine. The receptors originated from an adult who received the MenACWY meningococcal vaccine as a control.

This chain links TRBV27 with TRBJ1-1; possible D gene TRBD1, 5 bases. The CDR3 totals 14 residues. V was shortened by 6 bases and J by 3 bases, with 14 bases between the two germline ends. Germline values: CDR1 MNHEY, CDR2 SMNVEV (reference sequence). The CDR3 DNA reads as TGTGCCAGCAGGGCTTTCAGGGTTTACACTGAAGCTTTCTTT. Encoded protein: CASRAFRVYTEAFF.

CDR3 nucleotide sequence: TGTGCCAGCAGCCCCCGGGACAGGGTACCAGATACGCAGTATTTT. This translates into CASSPRDRVPDTQYF. The chain joins TRBV3-1 (or the pseudogene TRBV3-2) to TRBJ2-3, with TRBD1 identical over 9 bases. CDR3 size: 15 residues. Germline V lookup: CDR1 LGHDT, CDR2 YNNKEL (reference sequence). J lost 4 bases, V lost 4 bases, and 6 bases had no gene match.

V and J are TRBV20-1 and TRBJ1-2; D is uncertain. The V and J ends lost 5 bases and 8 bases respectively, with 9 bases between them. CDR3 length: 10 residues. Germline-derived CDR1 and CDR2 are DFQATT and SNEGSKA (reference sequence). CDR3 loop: CSAGRNGYTF. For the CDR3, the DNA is TGCAGTGCTGGCAGGAACGGCTACACCTTC.

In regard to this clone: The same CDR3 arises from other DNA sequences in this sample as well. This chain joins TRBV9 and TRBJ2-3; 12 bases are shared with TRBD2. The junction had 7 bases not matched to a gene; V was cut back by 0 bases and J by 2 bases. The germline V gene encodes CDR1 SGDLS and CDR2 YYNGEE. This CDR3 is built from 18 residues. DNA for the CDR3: TGTGCCAGCAGCGTAGCTAGCGGGGGGGCAGCATTCACAGATACGCAGTATTTT. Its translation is CASSVASGGAAFTDTQYF.

CDR3 nucleotides: TGTGCCAGCAGCCTTAGTGGGGGACAGGGGGCGGCCCTCCACTTT. It specifies CASSLSGGQGAALHF. The chain has TRBV7-6 and TRBJ1-6; 12 bases agree with TRBD1. The CDR3 runs to 15 residues. Trimming removed 5 bases from V and 14 bases from J; junction bases left unmatched: 10. CDR1 and CDR2 (germline): SGHVS, FNYEAQ.

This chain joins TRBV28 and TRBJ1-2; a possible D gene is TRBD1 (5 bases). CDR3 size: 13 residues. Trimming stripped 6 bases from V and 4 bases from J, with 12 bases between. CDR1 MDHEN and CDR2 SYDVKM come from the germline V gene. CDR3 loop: CASSQDTRYGYTF. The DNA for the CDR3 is TGTGCCAGCAGCCAGGACACCCGCTATGGCTACACCTTC.

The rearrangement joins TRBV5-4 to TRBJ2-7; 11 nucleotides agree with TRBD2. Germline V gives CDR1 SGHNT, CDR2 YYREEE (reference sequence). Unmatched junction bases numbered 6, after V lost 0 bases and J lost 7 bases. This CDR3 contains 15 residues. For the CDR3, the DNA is TGTGCCAGCAGCTTGGGAGTAGCGGGGGGGCGAGAGCAGTACTTC. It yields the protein CASSLGVAGGREQYF.

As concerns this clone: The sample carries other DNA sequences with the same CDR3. CDR3 nucleotides: TGTGCCAGCAGTGGACAGGGAGAAGAGACCCAGTACTTC. Translated, it gives CASSGQGEETQYF. The chain joins TRBV12-3 or TRBV12-4 to TRBJ2-5; the match to TRBD1 covers 8 bases. The CDR3 runs 13 residues. V lost 5 bases and J lost 3; bases outside the gene matches: 2.

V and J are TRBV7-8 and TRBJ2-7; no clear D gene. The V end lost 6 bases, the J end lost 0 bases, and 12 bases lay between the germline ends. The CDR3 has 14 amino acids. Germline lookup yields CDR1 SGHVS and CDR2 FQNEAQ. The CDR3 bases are TGTGCCAGCAGATCACAGATTAACTCCTACGAGCAGTACTTC. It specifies CASRSQINSYEQYF.

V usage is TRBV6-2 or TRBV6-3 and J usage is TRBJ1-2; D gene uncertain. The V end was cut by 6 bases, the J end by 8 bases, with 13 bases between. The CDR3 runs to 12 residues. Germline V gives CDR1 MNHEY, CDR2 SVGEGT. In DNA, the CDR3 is TGTGCCAGCAGCCAACCCTCCTGGGGCTACACCTTC. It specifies CASSQPSWGYTF.

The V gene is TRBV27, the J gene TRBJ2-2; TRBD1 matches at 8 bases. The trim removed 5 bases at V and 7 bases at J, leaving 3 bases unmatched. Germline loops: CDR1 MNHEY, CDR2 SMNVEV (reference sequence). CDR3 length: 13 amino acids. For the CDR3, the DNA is TGTGCCAGCAGTAACAGGGGGATCGGGGAGCTGTTTTTT. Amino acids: CASSNRGIGELFF.

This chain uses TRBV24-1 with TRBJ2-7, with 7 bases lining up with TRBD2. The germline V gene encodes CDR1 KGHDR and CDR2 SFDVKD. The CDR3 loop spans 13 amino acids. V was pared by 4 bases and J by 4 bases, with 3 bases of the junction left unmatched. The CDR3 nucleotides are TGTGCCACCAGTGAAGCGGGGAGGTACGAGCAGTACTTC. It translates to CATSEAGRYEQYF.

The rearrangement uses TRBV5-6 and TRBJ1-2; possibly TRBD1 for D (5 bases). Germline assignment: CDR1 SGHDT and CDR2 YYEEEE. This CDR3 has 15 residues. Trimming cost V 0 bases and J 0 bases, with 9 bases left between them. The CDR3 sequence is CASSLAGLANYGYTF. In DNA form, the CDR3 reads TGTGCCAGCAGCTTGGCAGGGCTAGCTAACTATGGCTACACCTTC.

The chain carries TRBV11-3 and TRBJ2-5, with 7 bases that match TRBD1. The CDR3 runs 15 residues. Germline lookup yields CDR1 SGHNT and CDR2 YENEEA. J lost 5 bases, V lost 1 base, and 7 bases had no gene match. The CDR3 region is CASSLGQGKGETQYF. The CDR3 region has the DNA TGTGCCAGCAGCTTAGGACAGGGTAAAGGGGAGACCCAGTACTTC.

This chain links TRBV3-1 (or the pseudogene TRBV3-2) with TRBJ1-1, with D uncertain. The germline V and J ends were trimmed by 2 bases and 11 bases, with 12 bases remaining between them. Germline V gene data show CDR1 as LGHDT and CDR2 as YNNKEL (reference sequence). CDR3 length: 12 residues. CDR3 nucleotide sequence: TGTGCCAGCAGCCAACCTCGGGGTACTGCTTTCTTT. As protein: CASSQPRGTAFF.

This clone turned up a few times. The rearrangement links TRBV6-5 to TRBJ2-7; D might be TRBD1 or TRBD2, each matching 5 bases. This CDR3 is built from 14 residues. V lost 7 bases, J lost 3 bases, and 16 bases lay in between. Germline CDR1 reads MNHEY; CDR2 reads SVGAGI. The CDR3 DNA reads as TGTGCCAGCACTTCCCAGGGTGGGAGCTACGAGCAGTACTTC. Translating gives CASTSQGGSYEQYF.

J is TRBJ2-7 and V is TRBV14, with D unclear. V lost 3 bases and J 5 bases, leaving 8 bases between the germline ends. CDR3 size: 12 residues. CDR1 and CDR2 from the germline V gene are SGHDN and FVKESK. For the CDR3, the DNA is TGTGCCAGCAGCCAGGAATGGGACGAGCAGTACTTC. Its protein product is CASSQEWDEQYF.

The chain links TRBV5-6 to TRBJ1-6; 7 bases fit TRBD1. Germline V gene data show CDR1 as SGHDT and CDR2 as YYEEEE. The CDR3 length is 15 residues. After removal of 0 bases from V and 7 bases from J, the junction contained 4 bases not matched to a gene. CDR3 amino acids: CASSLVPGGNSPLHF. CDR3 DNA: TGTGCCAGCAGCTTGGTGCCAGGGGGGAATTCACCCCTCCACTTT.

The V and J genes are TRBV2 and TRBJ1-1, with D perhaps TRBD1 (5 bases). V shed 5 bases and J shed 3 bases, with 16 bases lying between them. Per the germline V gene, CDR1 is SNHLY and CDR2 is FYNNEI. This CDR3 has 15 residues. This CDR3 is CASSSPQEGHTEAFF. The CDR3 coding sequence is TGTGCCAGCAGTTCGCCTCAGGAGGGGCACACTGAAGCTTTCTTT.

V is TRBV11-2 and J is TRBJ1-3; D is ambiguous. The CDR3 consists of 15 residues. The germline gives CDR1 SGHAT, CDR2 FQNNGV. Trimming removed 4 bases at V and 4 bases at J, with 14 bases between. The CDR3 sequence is CASSSQRVGGNTIYF. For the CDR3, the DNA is TGTGCCAGCAGCTCACAGAGGGTCGGCGGAAACACCATATATTTT.

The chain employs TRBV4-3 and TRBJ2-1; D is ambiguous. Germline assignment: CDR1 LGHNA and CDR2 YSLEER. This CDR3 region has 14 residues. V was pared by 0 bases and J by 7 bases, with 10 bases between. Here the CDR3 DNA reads TGCGCCAGCAGCCAAGATAGTCCCGTGAATGAGCAGTTCTTC. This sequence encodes CASSQDSPVNEQFF.

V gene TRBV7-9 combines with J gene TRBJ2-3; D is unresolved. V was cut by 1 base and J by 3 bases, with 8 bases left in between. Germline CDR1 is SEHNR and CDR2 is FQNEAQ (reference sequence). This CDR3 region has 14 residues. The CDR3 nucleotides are TGTGCCAGCAGCTTAGGTCGTAAGACAGATACGCAGTATTTT. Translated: CASSLGRKTDTQYF.

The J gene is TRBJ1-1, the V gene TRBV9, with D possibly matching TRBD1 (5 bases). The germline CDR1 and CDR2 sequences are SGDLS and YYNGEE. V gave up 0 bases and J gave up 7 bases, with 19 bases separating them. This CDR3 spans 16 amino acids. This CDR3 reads CASSVGLGQVDIEAFF. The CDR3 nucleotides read TGTGCCAGCAGCGTAGGTTTAGGTCAAGTGGACATTGAAGCTTTCTTT.

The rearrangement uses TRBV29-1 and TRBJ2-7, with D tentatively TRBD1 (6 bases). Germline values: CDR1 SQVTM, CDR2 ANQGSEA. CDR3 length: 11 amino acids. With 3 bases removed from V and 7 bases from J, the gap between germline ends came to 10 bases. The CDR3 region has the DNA TGCAGCGTTGACGAAACAGGGGAGCAGTACTTC. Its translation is CSVDETGEQYF.

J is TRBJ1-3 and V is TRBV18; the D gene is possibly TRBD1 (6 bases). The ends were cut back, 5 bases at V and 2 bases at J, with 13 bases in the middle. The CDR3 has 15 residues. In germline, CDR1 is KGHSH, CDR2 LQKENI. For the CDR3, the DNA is TGTGCCAGCTCAGAAACGACAGGTGCTGGAAACACCATATATTTT. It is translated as CASSETTGAGNTIYF.

The CDR3 nucleotides are TGTGCCAGCAGCCAAGGACGGGGGATCCAGCCCCAGCATTTT. It yields the protein CASSQGRGIQPQHF. This sequence joins TRBV3-1 (or the pseudogene TRBV3-2) and TRBJ1-5, with a weak D call TRBD1 (5 bases). Trimming pared 1 base from V and 7 bases from J, leaving 11 bases between. The germline CDR1 and CDR2 sequences are LGHDT and YNNKEL (reference sequence). The CDR3 loop spans 14 amino acids.

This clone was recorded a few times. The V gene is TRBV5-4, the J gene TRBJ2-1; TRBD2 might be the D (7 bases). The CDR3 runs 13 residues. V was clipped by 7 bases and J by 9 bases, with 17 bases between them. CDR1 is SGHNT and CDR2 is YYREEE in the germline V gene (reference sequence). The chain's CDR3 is CASGTTGRGEQFF. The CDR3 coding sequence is TGTGCCAGCGGGACCACAGGGAGGGGTGAGCAGTTCTTC.